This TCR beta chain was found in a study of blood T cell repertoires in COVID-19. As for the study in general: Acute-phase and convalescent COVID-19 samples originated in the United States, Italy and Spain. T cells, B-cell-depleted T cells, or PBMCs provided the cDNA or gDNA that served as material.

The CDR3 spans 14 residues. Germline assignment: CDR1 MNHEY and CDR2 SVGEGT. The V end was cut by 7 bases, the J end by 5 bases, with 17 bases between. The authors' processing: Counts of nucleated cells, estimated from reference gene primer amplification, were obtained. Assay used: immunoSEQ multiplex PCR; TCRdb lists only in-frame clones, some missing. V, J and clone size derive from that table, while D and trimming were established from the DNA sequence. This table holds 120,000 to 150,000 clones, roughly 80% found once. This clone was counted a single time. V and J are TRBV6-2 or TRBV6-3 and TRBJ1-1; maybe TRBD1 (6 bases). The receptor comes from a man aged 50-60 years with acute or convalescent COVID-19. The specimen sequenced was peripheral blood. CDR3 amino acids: CASNPQGSRTEAFF. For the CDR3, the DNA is TGTGCCAGCAACCCACAGGGTTCCAGGACTGAAGCTTTCTTT.